Here is one T cell receptor beta chain with its context. Its antigen is currently unknown. This sample was included in a study of tumor-infiltrating lymphocytes in localized non-small cell lung cancer. Study-wide results and limits: Recurrence-free survival showed no association with tumor T-cell fraction. TCR sequencing covered a subset of patients with enough tissue. Different pieces of the same tissue were used for each assay.

The assay was immunoSEQ multiplex PCR, and TCRdb's table has in-frame clones only and misses some. The sample carries about 21,000 clones, 60% to 80% recorded once. The CDR3 covers 17 residues. The V gene end was trimmed by 4 bases and the J gene end by 3 bases; junction bases not matched to a gene: 7. CDR1 is SGHDN and CDR2 is FVKESK in the germline V gene. The source material was lung tumor tissue. The chain links TRBV14 to TRBJ2-3; 13 nucleotides match TRBD2. The sequence was collected from a human donor with non-small cell lung cancer. CDR3 DNA: TGTGCCAGCAGCCCACCGGGACTAGCGGGAATAACAGATACGCAGTATTTT. It encodes CASSPPGLAGITDTQYF.